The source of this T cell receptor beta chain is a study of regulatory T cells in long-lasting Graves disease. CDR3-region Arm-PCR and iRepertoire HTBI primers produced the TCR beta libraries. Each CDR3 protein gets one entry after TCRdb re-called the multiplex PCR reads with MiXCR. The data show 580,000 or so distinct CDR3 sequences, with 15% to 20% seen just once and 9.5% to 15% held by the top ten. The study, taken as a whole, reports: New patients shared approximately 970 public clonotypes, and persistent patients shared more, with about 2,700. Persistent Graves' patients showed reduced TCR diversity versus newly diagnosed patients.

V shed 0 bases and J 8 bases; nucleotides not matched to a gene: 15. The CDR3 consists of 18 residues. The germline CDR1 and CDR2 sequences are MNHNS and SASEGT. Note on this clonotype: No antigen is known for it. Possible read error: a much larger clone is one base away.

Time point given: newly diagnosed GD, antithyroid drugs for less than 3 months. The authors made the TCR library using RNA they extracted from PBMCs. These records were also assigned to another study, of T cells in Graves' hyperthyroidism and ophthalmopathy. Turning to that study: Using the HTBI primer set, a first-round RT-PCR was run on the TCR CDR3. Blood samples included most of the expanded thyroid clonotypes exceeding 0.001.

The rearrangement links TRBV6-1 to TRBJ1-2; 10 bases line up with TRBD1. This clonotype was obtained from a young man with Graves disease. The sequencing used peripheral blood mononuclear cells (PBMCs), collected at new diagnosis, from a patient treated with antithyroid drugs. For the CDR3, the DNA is TGTGCCAGCAGTGAAGCCCCGACAGGGGGCATGGGGTTGTGGGGCTACACCTTC. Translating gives CASSEAPTGGMGLWGYTF.